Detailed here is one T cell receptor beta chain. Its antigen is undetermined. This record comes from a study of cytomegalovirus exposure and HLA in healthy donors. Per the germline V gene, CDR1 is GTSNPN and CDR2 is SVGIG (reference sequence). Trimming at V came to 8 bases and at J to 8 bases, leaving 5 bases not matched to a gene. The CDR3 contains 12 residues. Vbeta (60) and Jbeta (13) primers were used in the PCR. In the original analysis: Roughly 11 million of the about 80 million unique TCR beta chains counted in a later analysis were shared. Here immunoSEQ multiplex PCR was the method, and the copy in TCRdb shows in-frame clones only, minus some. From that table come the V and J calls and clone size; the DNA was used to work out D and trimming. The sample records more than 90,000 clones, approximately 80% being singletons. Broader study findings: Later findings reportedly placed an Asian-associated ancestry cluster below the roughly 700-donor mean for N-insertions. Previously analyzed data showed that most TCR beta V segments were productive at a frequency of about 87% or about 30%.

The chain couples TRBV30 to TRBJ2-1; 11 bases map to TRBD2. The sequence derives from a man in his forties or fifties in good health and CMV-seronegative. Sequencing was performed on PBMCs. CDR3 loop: CATSGSSYEQFF. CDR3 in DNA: TGTGCCACTAGCGGGAGTTCCTATGAGCAGTTCTTC.